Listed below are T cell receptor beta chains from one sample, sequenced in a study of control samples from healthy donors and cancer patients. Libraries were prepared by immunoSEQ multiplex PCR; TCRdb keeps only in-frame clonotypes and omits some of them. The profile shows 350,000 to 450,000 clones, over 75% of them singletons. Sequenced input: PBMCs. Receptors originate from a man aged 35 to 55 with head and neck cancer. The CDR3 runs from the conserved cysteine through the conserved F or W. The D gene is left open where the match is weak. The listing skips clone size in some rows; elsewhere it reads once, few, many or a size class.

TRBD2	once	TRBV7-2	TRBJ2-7	CASSLGLAGDSYEQYF	TGTGCCAGCAGCTTAGGACTAGCGGGGGACTCCTACGAGCAGTACTTC
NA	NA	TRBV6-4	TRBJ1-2	CASSDGGDNYGYTF	TGTGCCAGCAGTGACGGGGGGGACAACTATGGCTACACCTTC
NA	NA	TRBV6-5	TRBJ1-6	CASRGGMYSPLHF	TGTGCCAGCAGGGGGGGGATGTATTCACCCCTCCACTTT
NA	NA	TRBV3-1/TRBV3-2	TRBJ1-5	CASSQWLDQPQHF	TGTGCCAGCAGCCAATGGCTAGATCAGCCCCAGCATTTT
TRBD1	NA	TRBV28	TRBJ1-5	CASSYRGGQPQHF	TGTGCCAGCAGTTACAGGGGGGGTCAGCCCCAGCATTTT
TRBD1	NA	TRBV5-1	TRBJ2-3	CASSPVGQGADTQYF	TGCGCCAGCAGCCCCGTGGGACAGGGGGCAGATACGCAGTATTTT
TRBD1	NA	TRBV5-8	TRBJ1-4	CASSIDRGDEKLFF	TGTGCCAGCAGCATCGACAGGGGGGATGAAAAACTGTTTTTT
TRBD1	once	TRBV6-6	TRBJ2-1	CASSSWTGDNEQFF	TGTGCCAGCAGTTCGTGGACAGGTGACAATGAGCAGTTCTTC
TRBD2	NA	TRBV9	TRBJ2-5	CASSETSGGETQYF	TGTGCCAGCAGCGAGACTAGCGGGGGAGAGACCCAGTACTTC
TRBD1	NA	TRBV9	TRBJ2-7	CASSGTGNEQYF	TGTGCCAGCAGCGGGACAGGGAACGAGCAGTACTTC
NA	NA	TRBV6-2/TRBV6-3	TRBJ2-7	CASSRRGEQYF	TGTGCCAGCAGCCGAAGGGGCGAGCAGTACTTC